This TCR beta chain was identified during a study of cytomegalovirus exposure and HLA in healthy donors. Looking at the study overall: About 85 million unique TCRs from HLA-typed donors were held in an early release of data.

The PCR made use of 60 Vbeta and 13 Jbeta primers. Under the authors' procedure: Unique TCR beta chains numbered about 79 million in a later analysis, with around 11 million shared. Data came from immunoSEQ multiplex PCR; TCRdb stores just in-frame clones and leaves some out. The V and J calls and the clone size are those of that table, but D and trimming were determined from the DNA. In the table there are 180,000 or so clones, 60% to 80% of which are singletons. Germline CDR1 is MGHRA and CDR2 is YSYEKL. The CDR3 consists of 14 residues. Trimming shortened V by 1 base and J by 1 base, and 7 bases separated the two germline ends. Each donor was healthy, and each was a bone marrow donor. In regard to this clone: The target antigen is unknown.

Broader study findings: The productive fraction for most TCR beta V segments was about 87% or about 30% in an earlier analysis.

The chain employs TRBV4-1 and TRBJ1-2; D ambiguous. The specimen was PBMCs. The receptor's source is a man aged 50 to 59 in good health and CMV-seropositive. Written as DNA, the CDR3 is TGCGCCAGCAGCCAAGCCGGGGTTAACTATGGCTACACCTTC. Protein product: CASSQAGVNYGYTF.